This record concerns one TCR beta chain sequence. Its antigen is not known. Other DNA sequences in the sample encode the same CDR3. Germline lookup yields CDR1 MNHEY and CDR2 SVGAGI. The CDR3 is made up of 14 amino acids. Trimming took 0 bases from V and 6 from J, leaving 12 bases between them. The record originates from a study of cytomegalovirus exposure and HLA in healthy donors. In the study overall: Of around 400 genotyped donors, about 81% grouped in the Caucasian-associated ancestry cluster.

The PCR contained 60 Vbeta and 13 Jbeta primers. Using immunoSEQ multiplex PCR, the repertoire was profiled, and TCRdb retains in-frame clones only, with some absent. The data show around 180,000 clones, roughly 85% seen once. Study-level findings and limits: Most CMV-associated TCR beta chains were later found to appear HLA-restricted. Most subjects' HLA-A and HLA-B alleles were reportedly predicted from TCR beta sequences.

The donors comprised healthy bone marrow donors. J is TRBJ2-7 and V is TRBV6-5, with TRBD2 as a possible D gene (6 bases). The TCR was taken from a woman aged 40 to 49 in good health and CMV-seronegative. The sequencing sample was made of PBMCs. The CDR3 region has the DNA TGTGCCAGCAGTTACTCGGGAGGTACGGGCGAGCAGTACTTC. It encodes CASSYSGGTGEQYF.